These 7 T cell receptor beta chains were all obtained from the same sample, sequenced in a study of OX40 agonist ivuxolimab in advanced cancers. Profiling relied on immunoSEQ multiplex PCR, and the TCRdb table lists in-frame clones only, not all of them. The sample contains under 70,000 clones, roughly 84% of which appear only once. The starting material was CD4+ or CD8+ T cells sorted from blood, obtained in a trial of the OX40 agonist ivuxolimab. The origin of the receptors is an adult with an advanced solid tumor such as melanoma, head and neck, liver or kidney cancer.

The gene calls are TRBV5-6 and TRBJ1-6, with a weak D call TRBD1 (5 bases). Germline CDR1 SGHDT, CDR2 YYEEEE. This CDR3 has 14 residues. Trimming removed 5 bases from V and 6 bases from J, with 12 bases in between. The CDR3: CASRTGTGNSPLHF. The CDR3 nucleotides read TGTGCCAGCAGAACCGGGACGGGTAATTCACCCCTCCACTTT.

This chain connects TRBV11-2 to TRBJ2-1; the D is unclear. Trimming shortened V by 6 bases and J by 8 bases, and 17 bases separated the two germline ends. CDR1 and CDR2 (germline): SGHAT, FQNNGV. The CDR3 is made up of 14 amino acids. DNA for the CDR3: TGTGCCAGCAGTCGTAGACTTTTTACCGATGAGCAGTTCTTC. Translating gives CASSRRLFTDEQFF.

The chain is built from TRBV28 and TRBJ2-5; D is undetermined. Trimming stripped 4 bases from V and 4 bases from J, with 7 bases between. Germline CDR1 reads MDHEN; CDR2 reads SYDVKM. CDR3 size: 12 residues. CDR3 DNA: TGTGCCAGCAGTTCACAGAGAGAGACCCAGTACTTC. Its translation: CASSSQRETQYF.

The gene calls are TRBV28 and TRBJ1-1; D not certain. The CDR3 is 13 residues long. Germline V gives CDR1 MDHEN, CDR2 SYDVKM. V dropped 6 bases and J dropped 1 base, with 9 bases sitting between them. This CDR3 reads CASRGPENTEAFF. The CDR3 DNA is TGTGCCAGCAGAGGGCCAGAGAACACTGAAGCTTTCTTT. The full variable domain, its missing parts supplied by reference TRBV28 and TRBJ1-1, is DVKVTQSSRYLVKRTGEKVFLECVQDMDHENMFWYRQDPGLGLRLIYFSYDVKMKEKGDIPEGYSVSREKKERFSLILESASTNQTSMYLCASRGPENTEAFFGQGTRLTVV.

The chain recombines TRBV23-1 with TRBJ1-1; 8 bases match TRBD1. TRBV23-1 is an open reading frame whose function is uncertain. V lost 7 bases, J lost 6 bases, and 7 bases stayed unmatched. The CDR3 totals 13 residues. The CDR3 bases are TGCGCCAGCACGGACAGGGTACTCGCTGAAGCTTTCTTT. This gives the protein CASTDRVLAEAFF.

The chain uses TRBV7-8 and TRBJ1-1, with a weak D call TRBD1 (6 bases). The CDR3 spans 14 residues. CDR1 and CDR2 (germline): SGHVS, FQNEAQ. The ends were cut back, 4 bases at V and 3 bases at J, with 12 bases in the middle. This CDR3 reads CASSSTGRDTEAFF. CDR3 nucleotides: TGTGCCAGCAGCTCCACAGGGCGGGACACTGAAGCTTTCTTT.

The chain has TRBV11-3 and TRBJ2-2; the D call may be TRBD1 or TRBD2 (5 bases each). The germline V gene has CDR1 SGHNT and CDR2 YENEEA. The CDR3 consists of 14 residues. Trimming pared 5 bases from V and 5 bases from J, leaving 12 bases between. This CDR3 is CASSPPRGTGELFF. CDR3 sequence (DNA): TGTGCCAGCAGCCCCCCGAGGGGTACCGGGGAGCTGTTTTTT.